This T cell receptor (beta chain) was obtained from a study of T cell changes during pregnancy in multiple sclerosis. V trimming: 4 bases; J trimming: 3 bases; junction bases outside the gene matches: 5. CDR1 MGHDK and CDR2 SYGVNS come from the germline V gene. The CDR3 consists of 15 residues. Profiling relied on immunoSEQ multiplex PCR, and the TCRdb table lists in-frame clones only, not all of them. The data hold around 80,000 clones, with 90% to 95% observed a single time. The V gene is TRBV25-1, the J gene TRBJ2-7, with 11 bases that match TRBD2. This clonotype was obtained from a female donor in good health, enrolled as a control in a pregnancy study. Sample: peripheral blood, taken in the second trimester of pregnancy. Written as DNA, the CDR3 is TGTGCCAGCAGTGGGGCGGGACTAGCGGTCTACGAGCAGTACTTC. It translates to CASSGAGLAVYEQYF.